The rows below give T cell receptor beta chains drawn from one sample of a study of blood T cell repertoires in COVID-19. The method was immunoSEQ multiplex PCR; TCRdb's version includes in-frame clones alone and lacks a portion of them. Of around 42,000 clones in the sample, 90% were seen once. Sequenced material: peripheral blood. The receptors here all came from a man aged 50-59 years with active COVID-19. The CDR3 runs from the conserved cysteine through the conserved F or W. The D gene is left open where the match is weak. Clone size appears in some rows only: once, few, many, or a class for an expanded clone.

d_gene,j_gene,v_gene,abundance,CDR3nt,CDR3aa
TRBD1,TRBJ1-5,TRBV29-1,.,TGCAGCGCTACCACCGCCGGGACAGAGAATCAGCCCCAGCATTTT,CSATTAGTENQPQHF
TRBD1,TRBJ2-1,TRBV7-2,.,TGTGCCAGCAGCCGACAGGGGACTAATGAGCAGTTCTTC,CASSRQGTNEQFF
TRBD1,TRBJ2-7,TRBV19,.,TGTGCCAGTAGTATGAGGTTCTTTGGGGACAGCGTTTATTACGAGCAGTACTTC,CASSMRFFGDSVYYEQYF
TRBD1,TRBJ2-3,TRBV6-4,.,TGTGCCAGCAGTCGGGACAGCTTTGGGGCAGATACGCAGTATTTT,CASSRDSFGADTQYF
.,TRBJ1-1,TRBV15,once,TGTGCCACCAGGACCCGGGAGCAGGGCGGTAACACTGAAGCTTTCTTT,CATRTREQGGNTEAFF
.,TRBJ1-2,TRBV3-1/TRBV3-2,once,TGTGCCAGCAGCCAAGAGGGGCACTATGGCTACACCTTC,CASSQEGHYGYTF
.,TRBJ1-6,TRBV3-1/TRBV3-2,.,TGTGCCAGCAGGGTGGACGGGGGGCTAAATTCACCCCTCCACTTT,CASRVDGGLNSPLHF
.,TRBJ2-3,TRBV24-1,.,TGTGCCACCAGTGACGCCTCCAAGAGGACAGATACGCAGTATTTT,CATSDASKRTDTQYF
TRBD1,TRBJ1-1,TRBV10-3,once,TGTGCCATCAGTGAGAGGGGGCGAGTCACTGAAGCTTTCTTT,CAISERGRVTEAFF
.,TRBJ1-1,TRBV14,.,TGTGCCAGCAGCCTTCGAACTGATATTATGAACACTGAAGCTTTCTTT,CASSLRTDIMNTEAFF
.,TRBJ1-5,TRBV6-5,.,TGTGCCAGCAGTTACGGGGGAGGTCAGCCCCAGCATTTT,CASSYGGGQPQHF
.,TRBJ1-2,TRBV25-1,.,TGTGCCAGCAGTGAATCGGGTGATGGCTACACCTTC,CASSESGDGYTF
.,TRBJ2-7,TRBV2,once,TGTGCCAGCACTCGGAGTGGCGAGCAGTACTTC,CASTRSGEQYF
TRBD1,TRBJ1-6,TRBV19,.,TGTGCCAGTAGTCCCCGGGACAGGGCCTATAATTCACCCCTCCACTTT,CASSPRDRAYNSPLHF
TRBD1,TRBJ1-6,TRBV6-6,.,TGTGCCAGCAATCGGGGGGACAGAAATAATTCACCCCTCCACTTT,CASNRGDRNNSPLHF
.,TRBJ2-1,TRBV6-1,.,TGTGCCAGCAGTGACAGCGAGGGCTCCTACAATGAGCAGTTCTTC,CASSDSEGSYNEQFF
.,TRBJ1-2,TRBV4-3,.,TGCGCCAGCAGCCCGGTTATTAACTATGGCTACACCTTC,CASSPVINYGYTF
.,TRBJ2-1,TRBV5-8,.,TGTGCCAGCAGCTTGGAGGGTCGAGGGAATGAGCAGTTCTTC,CASSLEGRGNEQFF
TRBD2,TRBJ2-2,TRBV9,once,TGTGCCAGCAGCGTAGAAGAGCGGGGGGGCTTCGCCGGGGAGCTGTTTTTT,CASSVEERGGFAGELFF
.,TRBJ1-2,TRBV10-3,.,TGTGCCTCAGCCGTGAGGGGGGGCGCCGGCTACACCTTC,CASAVRGGAGYTF
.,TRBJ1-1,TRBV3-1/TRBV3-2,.,TGTGCCAGCAGCCAAAGCCTCACTGAAGCTTTCTTT,CASSQSLTEAFF
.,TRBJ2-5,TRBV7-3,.,TGTGCCAGCAGTCTAACCGGGGACAAGGCAAAGTACTTC,CASSLTGDKAKYF
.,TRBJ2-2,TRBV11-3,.,TGTGCCAGCAGCCCAGGGTACGCGAACACCGGGGAGCTGTTTTTT,CASSPGYANTGELFF
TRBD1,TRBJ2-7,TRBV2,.,TGTGCCAGCAGTGATATCCAGGGGGCGGGGGAGCAGTACTTC,CASSDIQGAGEQYF
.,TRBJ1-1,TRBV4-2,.,TGTGCCAGCACGCAAGACCCGGGGACTGAAGCTTTCTTT,CASTQDPGTEAFF
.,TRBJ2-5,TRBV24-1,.,TGTGCCACCAGCGCAGTAAAAGAGACCCAGTACTTC,CATSAVKETQYF
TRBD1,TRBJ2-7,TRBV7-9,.,TGTGCCATCACAGGGGTCTCCAGGTACGAGCAGTACTTC,CAITGVSRYEQYF
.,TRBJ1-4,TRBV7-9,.,TGTGCCAGCAGCGTATCGCAGACAACTAATGAAAAACTGTTTTTT,CASSVSQTTNEKLFF
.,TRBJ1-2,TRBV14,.,TGTGCCAGCAGCCCCCGGGAAGGATCGATGGGCTACACCTTC,CASSPREGSMGYTF
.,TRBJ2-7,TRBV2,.,TGTGCCAGCAAACCCGGAGCGACCTACGAGCAGTACTTC,CASKPGATYEQYF
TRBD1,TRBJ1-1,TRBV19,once,TGTGCCAGTAGGCCATCCGGGACAGGGGCGAACACTGAAGCTTTCTTT,CASRPSGTGANTEAFF
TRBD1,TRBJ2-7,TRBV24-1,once,TGTGCCACCAGTGACTACAGGGGGCGGCAGTACTTC,CATSDYRGRQYF
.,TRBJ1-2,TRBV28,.,TGTGCCAGCAGTTGGAAAAAGGGAGGCCACACCTTC,CASSWKKGGHTF
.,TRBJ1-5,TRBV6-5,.,TGTGCCAGCAGTTACTCGAACCAGGGTGGCAATCAGCCCCAGCATTTT,CASSYSNQGGNQPQHF
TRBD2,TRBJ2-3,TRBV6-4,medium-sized,TGTGCCAGCAGTGACTCTAGCGGGGGGGCCGATACGCAGTATTTT,CASSDSSGGADTQYF
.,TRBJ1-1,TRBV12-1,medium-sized,TGTGCCAGCAGCACCATGACAGGGGGCGCGGGAAGGGTGCACACTGAAGCTTTCTTT,CASSTMTGGAGRVHTEAFF
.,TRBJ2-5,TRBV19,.,TGTGCCAGTAGTATCAAGGGGGTTAAGGGTGAGACCCAGTACTTC,CASSIKGVKGETQYF
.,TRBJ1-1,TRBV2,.,TGTGCCAGCACTCCTACAGGGAGTGCGACTGAAGCTTTCTTT,CASTPTGSATEAFF
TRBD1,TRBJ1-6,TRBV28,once,TGTGCCAGCACCCAGGGGGGAGGCTCACTTAATTCACCCCTCCACTTT,CASTQGGGSLNSPLHF
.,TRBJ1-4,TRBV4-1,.,TGCGCCAGCAGCCAATCCGGCCAGGGGGAAAAACTGTTTTTT,CASSQSGQGEKLFF
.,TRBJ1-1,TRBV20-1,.,TGCAGTGCTAGTGATTCCACCTACGCGGGCGTGAACACTGAAGCTTTCTTT,CSASDSTYAGVNTEAFF
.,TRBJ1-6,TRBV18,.,TGTGCCAGCTCATCTCCGATTCACCAGAATTCACCCCTCCACTTT,CASSSPIHQNSPLHF
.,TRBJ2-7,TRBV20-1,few,TGCAGTGCTAGTCCTCAATTCCTTAGCTACGAGCAGTACTTC,CSASPQFLSYEQYF
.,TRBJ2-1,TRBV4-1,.,TGCGCCAGCAGCCAAGCTTGGCTCAATGAGCAGTTCTTC,CASSQAWLNEQFF
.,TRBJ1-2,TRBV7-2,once,TGTGCCAGCAGCTTGAGGGGACAAAGTTTTTACACCTTC,CASSLRGQSFYTF
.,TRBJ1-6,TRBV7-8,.,TGTGCCAGCAGCTCATTAGGGCAGGGGTTAAATTCACCCCTCCACTTT,CASSSLGQGLNSPLHF
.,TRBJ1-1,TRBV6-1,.,TGTGCCAGCAGTGAACTGGACTCCCGAACCGCTGAAGCTTTCTTT,CASSELDSRTAEAFF
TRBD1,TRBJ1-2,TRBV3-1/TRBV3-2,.,TGTGCCAGCAGCCCGTCAGGGGGAATCTATGGCTACACCTTC,CASSPSGGIYGYTF
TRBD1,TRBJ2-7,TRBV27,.,TGTGCCAGCAGTTCGGGACAGGGTAGGACGTACGAGCAGTACTTC,CASSSGQGRTYEQYF
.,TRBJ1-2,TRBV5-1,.,TGCGCCAGCAGCTTGTGGGCTCGCTATGGCTACACCTTC,CASSLWARYGYTF